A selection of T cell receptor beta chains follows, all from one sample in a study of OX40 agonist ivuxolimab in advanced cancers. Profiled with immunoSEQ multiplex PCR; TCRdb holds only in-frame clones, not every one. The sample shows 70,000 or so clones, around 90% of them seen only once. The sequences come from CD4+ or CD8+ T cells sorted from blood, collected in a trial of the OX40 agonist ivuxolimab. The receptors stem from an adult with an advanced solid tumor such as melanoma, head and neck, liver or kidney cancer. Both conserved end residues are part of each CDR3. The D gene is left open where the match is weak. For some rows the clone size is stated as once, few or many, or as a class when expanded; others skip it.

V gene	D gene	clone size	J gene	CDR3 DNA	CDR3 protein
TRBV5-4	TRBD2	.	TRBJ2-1	TGTGCCAGCAGCTTGGCTAGCGGAGATTTCAATGAGCAGTTCTTC	CASSLASGDFNEQFF
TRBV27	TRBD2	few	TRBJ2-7	TGTGCCAGCAGTTTTACCGGGACTAGGGGTGGGAGCGAGCAGTACTTC	CASSFTGTRGGSEQYF
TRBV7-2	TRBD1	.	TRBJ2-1	TGTGCCAGCAGCCCGTGGGGACAGGGGGCAGGCAATGAGCAGTTCTTC	CASSPWGQGAGNEQFF
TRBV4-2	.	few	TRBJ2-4	TGTGCCAGCAGCCGCCCGACCCGGACAGATAAAAACATTCAGTACTTC	CASSRPTRTDKNIQYF
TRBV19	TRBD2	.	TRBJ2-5	TGTGCCAGTAGTACAAGACTAGCGGGGTACCAAGAGACCCAGTACTTC	CASSTRLAGYQETQYF
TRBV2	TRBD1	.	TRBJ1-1	TGTGTCAGCAGTGAACAGGGGATGAACACTGAAGCTTTCTTT	CVSSEQGMNTEAFF
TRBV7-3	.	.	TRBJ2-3	TGTGCCAGCAGCTTAGTAACTCCACCGAGTACGCAGTATTTT	CASSLVTPPSTQYF
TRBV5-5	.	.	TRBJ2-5	TGTGCCAGCAGCTTGAGAGGGCAGTTGGAGACCCAGTACTTC	CASSLRGQLETQYF
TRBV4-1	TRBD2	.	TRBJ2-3	TGCGCCAGCAGCCAAGTCCCCGGGAGGTACACGCAGTATTTT	CASSQVPGRYTQYF
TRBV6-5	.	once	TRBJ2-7	TGTGCCAGCAGCACGACAGAGGGTCGGGGCGAGCAGTACTTC	CASSTTEGRGEQYF
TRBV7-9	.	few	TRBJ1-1	TGTGCCAGCAGCTCCGGACAGCATAACACTGAAGCTTTCTTT	CASSSGQHNTEAFF
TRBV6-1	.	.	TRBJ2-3	TGTGCCAGCAAGGAGTCAGATACGCAGTATTTT	CASKESDTQYF
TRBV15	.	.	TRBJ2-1	TGTGCCACCAGCAGAGATCCTACCGGTGAGCAGTTCTTC	CATSRDPTGEQFF
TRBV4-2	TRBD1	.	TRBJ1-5	TGTGCCAGCAGCCTCCCGGGACAGGGTGCGCCCCAGCATTTT	CASSLPGQGAPQHF
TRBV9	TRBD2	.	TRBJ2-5	TGTGCCAGCAGCGAAGGGACTAGCGGAGAGACCCAGTACTTC	CASSEGTSGETQYF
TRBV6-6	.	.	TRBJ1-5	TGTGCCAGCAGAGGGGCCATTAGCAATCAGCCCCAGCATTTT	CASRGAISNQPQHF
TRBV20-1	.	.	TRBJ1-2	TGCAGTGCCCGGACGGGCTACACCTTC	CSARTGYTF
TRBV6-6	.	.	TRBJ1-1	TGTGCCAGCAGTAGAGGGGAGGGGGGCACTGAAGCTTTCTTT	CASSRGEGGTEAFF
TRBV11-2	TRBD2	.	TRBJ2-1	TGTGCCAGCAGCTTAGATAGGGCTAGCGGCGAGCAGTTCTTC	CASSLDRASGEQFF
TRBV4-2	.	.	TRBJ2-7	TGTGCCAGCAGCCAAGATACCCAGGGCGAGCAGTACTTC	CASSQDTQGEQYF
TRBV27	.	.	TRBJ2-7	TGTGCCAGCAGTCCACTTAGGCCTGGCAGCTCCTACGAGCAGTACTTC	CASSPLRPGSSYEQYF
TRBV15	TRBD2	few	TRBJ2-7	TGTGCCACCAGCAGGGCGACTAGCGGGACCTACTACGAGCAGTACTTC	CATSRATSGTYYEQYF
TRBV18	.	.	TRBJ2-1	TGTGCCAGCTCACCGGCGGGAAACGAGCAGTTCTTC	CASSPAGNEQFF